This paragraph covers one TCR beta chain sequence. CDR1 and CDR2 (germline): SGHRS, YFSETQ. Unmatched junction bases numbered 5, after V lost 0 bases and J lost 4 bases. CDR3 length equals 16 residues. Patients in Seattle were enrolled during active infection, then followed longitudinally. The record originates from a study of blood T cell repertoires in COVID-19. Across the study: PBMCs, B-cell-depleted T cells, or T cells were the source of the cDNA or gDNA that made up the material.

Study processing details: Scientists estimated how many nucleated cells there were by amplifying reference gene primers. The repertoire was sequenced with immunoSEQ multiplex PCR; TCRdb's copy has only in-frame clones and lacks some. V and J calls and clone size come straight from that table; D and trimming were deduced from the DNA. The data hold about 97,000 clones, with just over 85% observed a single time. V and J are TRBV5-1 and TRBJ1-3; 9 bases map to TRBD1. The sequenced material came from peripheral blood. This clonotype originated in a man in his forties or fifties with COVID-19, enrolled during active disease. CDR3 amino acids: CASSLAGTGRGNTIYF. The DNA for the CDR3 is TGCGCCAGCAGCTTGGCCGGGACAGGGAGAGGAAACACCATATATTTT.